The T cell receptor (beta chain) described here comes from a study of identical twins. Template switching created a universal primer site, and the cDNA included unique molecular identifiers. Each CDR3 protein gets one entry after TCRdb re-called the 5' RACE reads with MiXCR. The sample lists 350,000 or so distinct CDR3 sequences, approximately 13% occurring once. The sample holds a few counts of this clonotype. Germline V gene data show CDR1 as LNHNV and CDR2 as YYDKDF (reference sequence). Losses at the gene ends were 0 bases for V and 5 bases for J; bases not matched to a gene: 12. The CDR3 loop spans 18 amino acids. Separately, the same data were catalogued under a study of yellow fever vaccine responses in identical twins. Turning to that study: Reportedly, twins' vaccine T cell responses looked partly convergent and partly personalized.

The chain joins TRBV15 to TRBJ2-3, with 9 bases fitting TRBD2. Sample: CD8+ T cells sorted from blood. This receptor was identified in a woman aged 18-30 years in good health. As DNA, the CDR3 is TGTGCCACCAGCAGAGAGGGGACTATAGCGGGGGAGGGAGATACGCAGTATTTT. This sequence encodes CATSREGTIAGEGDTQYF.